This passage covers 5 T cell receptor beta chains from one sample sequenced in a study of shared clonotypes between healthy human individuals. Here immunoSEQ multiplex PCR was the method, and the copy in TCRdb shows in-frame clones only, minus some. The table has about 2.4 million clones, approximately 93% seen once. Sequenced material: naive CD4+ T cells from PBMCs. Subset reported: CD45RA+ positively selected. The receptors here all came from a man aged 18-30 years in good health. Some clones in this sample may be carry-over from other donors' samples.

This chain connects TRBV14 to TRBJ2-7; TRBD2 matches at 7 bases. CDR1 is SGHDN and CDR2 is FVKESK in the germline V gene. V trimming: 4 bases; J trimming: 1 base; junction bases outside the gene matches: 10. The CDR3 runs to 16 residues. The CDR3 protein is CASSRYRPSGSYEQYF. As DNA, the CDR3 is TGTGCCAGCAGCCGATACCGGCCTAGCGGATCCTACGAGCAGTACTTC.

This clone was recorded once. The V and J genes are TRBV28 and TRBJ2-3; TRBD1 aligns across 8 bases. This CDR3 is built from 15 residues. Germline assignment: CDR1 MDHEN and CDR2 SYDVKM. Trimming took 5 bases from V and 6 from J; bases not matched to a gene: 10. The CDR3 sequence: CASSPGGQRRDTQYF. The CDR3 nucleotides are TGTGCCAGCAGTCCAGGGGGCCAAAGGAGGGATACGCAGTATTTT.

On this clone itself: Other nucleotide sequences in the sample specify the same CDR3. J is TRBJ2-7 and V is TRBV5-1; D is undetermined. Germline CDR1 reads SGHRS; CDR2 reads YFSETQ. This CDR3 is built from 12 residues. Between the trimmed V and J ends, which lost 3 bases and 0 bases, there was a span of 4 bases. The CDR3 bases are TGCGCCAGCAGCTCGAACTCCTACGAGCAGTACTTC. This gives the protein CASSSNSYEQYF.

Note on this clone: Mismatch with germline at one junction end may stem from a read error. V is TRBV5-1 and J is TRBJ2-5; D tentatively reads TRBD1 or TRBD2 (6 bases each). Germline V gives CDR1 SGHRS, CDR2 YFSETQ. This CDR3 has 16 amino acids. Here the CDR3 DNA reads TGCGCCAGCACCTTGGGGGGCAGCACCGGGCTAGGGACCCAGTACTTC. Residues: CASTLGGSTGLGTQYF.

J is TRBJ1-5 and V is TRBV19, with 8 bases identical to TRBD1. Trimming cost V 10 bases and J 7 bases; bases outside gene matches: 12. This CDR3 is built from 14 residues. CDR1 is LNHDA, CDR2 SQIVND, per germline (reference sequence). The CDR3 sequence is CATEDRVGLQPQHF. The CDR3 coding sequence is TGTGCCACTGAGGACAGGGTTGGGCTCCAGCCCCAGCATTTT.